The entry below describes one T cell receptor beta chain. Its antigen specificity is not known. No base-level quality is on record; no much larger clone is a single base apart. The source of the sample is a study of CD8+ T cells in alopecia areata (dated by TCRdb to 2017 to 2018). About the investigation overall: The treated patients took part in an open-label pilot trial in which moderate-to-severe alopecia areata was treated with oral tofacitinib at 5 to 10 mg twice daily. Human TCRbeta sequencing covered scalp tissue and sorted CD4+ and CD8+ peripheral blood T cells from patchy and totalis/universalis alopecia areata patients and healthy controls. TCRbeta CDR3 regions were amplified by immunoSEQ multiplex PCR with 35 Vbeta forward and 13 Jbeta reverse primers. Disease severity in treated patients was measured with the SALT score, which quantifies the percentage of affected scalp surface area. Tofacitinib was administered for 6 to 18 months, and 6 months of follow-up off drug were then conducted to assess delayed response and recurrence. Patients on tofacitinib were biopsied at baseline and after 4 and 24 weeks of treatment, and several of the patients also had a later scalp biopsy. In both human patients and the C3H/HeJ mouse model, the study applied high-throughput TCRbeta sequencing to look at T cell clonal expansion in alopecia areata. Scalp clonality was compared across normal scalp (n=4), patchy alopecia areata scalp (n=8), and alopecia totalis/universalis scalp (n=8). RNA came from the PAXgene miRNA kit for fixed scalp, the miRNeasy kit for PBMCs, and the RNeasy kit for mouse skin.

The method was the immunoSEQ multiplex PCR assay. For TCR sequencing, RNA was extracted from every sample and reverse transcribed into cDNA to serve as template. First-strand cDNA was synthesized with SuperScript III using a 2:1 mix of oligo-dT and random hexamers. Amplification bias was assessed with a synthetic immune receptor repertoire, and residual bias was removed computationally. Processing in the source paper ran as follows. Raw reads were preprocessed to remove errors, and CDR3 was defined according to IMGT conventions as the region from the conserved cysteine to phenylalanine. Clonality was computed as 1 minus the Shannon entropy, with the entropy normalized by log2 of the number of productive unique TCRs. Whether each scalp clone was CD4 or CD8 was inferred by checking scalp TCRbeta sequences against the CD4 and CD8 repertoires from sorted blood. TCRdb took over this immuneACCESS table, retaining in-frame rearrangements with V and J assigned. Such tables are incomplete; in checked studies, under half of the missing clones stem from an unresolved V gene, and the remainder is unexplained. Clone size and the V and J calls come from that table; the DNA yielded D and trimming. The sample table holds roughly 40,000 clones, of which roughly 92% were seen once. The top ten hold approximately 17% of the sample.

The germline V gene provides CDR1 MGHRA and CDR2 YSYEKL. From the cysteine through the phenylalanine, the CDR3 covers 12 amino acids. CDR3 DNA only is kept here, 36 bases in frame from base 1. The V end loses 4 bases and the J end loses 5 bases, and a stretch of 9 bases separates them. Per the publication, the time point label means: 20 to 30 weeks on oral tofacitinib. This sample's treatment or condition label indicates: oral pan-JAK inhibitor, 5-10 mg twice daily. Lesional scalp punch biopsies and peripheral blood were obtained from alopecia areata patients. After PBMCs were isolated by density centrifugation and stained for CD3, CD4 and CD8, a FACSAria was used to sort CD4+ and CD8+ T cells. The full study reports these points: Higher clonality and more expanded CD8+ clones were observed in lesional scalp than in normal scalp, particularly in alopecia totalis/universalis, a finding suggestive of antigenic drive. During tofacitinib treatment, many expanded lesional clones remained in scalp and blood, and this persistence may partly explain relapse after treatment is stopped. Shared TCR sequences between patients were less evident than in mice, which may be partly attributable to HLA diversity in the patient population. Unlike mouse skin, where gammadelta T cells dominate, normal human skin contains resident alphabeta T cells that get sequenced too, which complicates analysis of the scalp TCR repertoire. Because the treated cohort was small and included a single nonresponder, larger studies are needed to assess links between baseline CD8+ expansion and response. Tofacitinib significantly decreased scalp clonality and the number of expanded CD8+ clones among the top 100 scalp clones.

This TCR was sampled from a human donor with alopecia areata. The chain links TRBV4-1 with TRBJ2-7; the D gene lacks a confident call. This specimen consisted of CD8+ T cells sorted from blood, obtained at week 24, from a patient treated with tofacitinib. The nucleotide sequence is TGCGCCAGCAGCCCAGGTGCCCACGAGCAGTACTTC. Its coded protein is CASSPGAHEQYF.